This T cell receptor beta chain came from a study of cytomegalovirus exposure and HLA in healthy donors. Amplification used 60 Vbeta primers and 13 Jbeta primers. Libraries were prepared by immunoSEQ multiplex PCR; TCRdb keeps only in-frame clonotypes and omits some of them. The repertoire includes over 90,000 clones, around 66% of them detected once, and less than 3.5% sits in the top ten. This TCR was recovered from a woman between 50 and 59 years old in good health and CMV-seronegative. Sequenced input: PBMCs.

The CDR3 region is CASSPRGNTIYF. In DNA, the CDR3 is TGTGCCAGCAGCCCGAGGGGAAACACCATATATTTT. The chain links TRBV11-1 to TRBJ1-3, with D unresolved. Germline V lookup: CDR1 SGHAT, CDR2 FQDESV (reference sequence). Trimming took off 5 bases at V and 4 bases at J, with 6 bases between the two ends. The CDR3 is made up of 12 amino acids.